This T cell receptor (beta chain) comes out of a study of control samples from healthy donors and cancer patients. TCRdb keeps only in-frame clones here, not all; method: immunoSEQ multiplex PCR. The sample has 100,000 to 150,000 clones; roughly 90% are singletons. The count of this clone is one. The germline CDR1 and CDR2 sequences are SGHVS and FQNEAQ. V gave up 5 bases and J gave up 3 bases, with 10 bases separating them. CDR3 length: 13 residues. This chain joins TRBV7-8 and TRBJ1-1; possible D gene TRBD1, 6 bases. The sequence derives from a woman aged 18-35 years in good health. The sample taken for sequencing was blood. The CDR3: CASSRRTDTEAFF. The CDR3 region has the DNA TGTGCCAGCAGCAGGCGGACAGACACTGAAGCTTTCTTT.